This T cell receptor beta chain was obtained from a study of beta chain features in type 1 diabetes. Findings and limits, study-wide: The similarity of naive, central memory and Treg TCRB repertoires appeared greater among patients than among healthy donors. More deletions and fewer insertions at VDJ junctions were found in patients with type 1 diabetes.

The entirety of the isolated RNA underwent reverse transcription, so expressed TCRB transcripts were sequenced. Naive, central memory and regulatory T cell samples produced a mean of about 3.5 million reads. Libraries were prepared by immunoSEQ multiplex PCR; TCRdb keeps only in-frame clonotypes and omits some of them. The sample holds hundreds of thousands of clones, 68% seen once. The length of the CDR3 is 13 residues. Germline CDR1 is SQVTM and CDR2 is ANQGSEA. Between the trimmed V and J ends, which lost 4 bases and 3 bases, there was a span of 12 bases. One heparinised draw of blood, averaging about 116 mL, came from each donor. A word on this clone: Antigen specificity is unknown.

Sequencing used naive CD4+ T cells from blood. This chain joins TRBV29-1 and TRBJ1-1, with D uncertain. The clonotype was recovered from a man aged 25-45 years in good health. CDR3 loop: CSVGRRADTEAFF. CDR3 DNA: TGCAGCGTTGGTAGGCGTGCGGACACTGAAGCTTTCTTT.